The present T cell receptor (beta chain) was sequenced within a study of blood T cells in healthy people across ages. Whole-study results and caveats: A greater number of naive CD4+ cells and higher diversity distinguished long-lived donors from aged donors.

A word on this clonotype: Its antigen is not identified.

Together with a sample-barcoded 5' primer, a J-beta primer mix was included in a second PCR lasting about 6 to 11 cycles. TCRdb reprocessed the 5' RACE reads with MiXCR, giving one entry per CDR3 protein. The sample lists approximately 820,000 distinct CDR3 sequences, roughly 44% occurring once. Sequenced material: blood. The receptor's source is a man in his 60s in good health.

CDR3 bases: TGCGCCAGCAGTTCACTAGTGGGGGGACGACGTAGCACAGATACGCAGTATTTT. Amino acids: CASSSLVGGRRSTDTQYF. The chain uses TRBV5-1 and TRBJ2-3; a possible D gene is TRBD2 (6 bases). V was pared by 5 bases and J by 0 bases, with 22 bases between. The V gene's germline CDR1 is SGHRS and CDR2 YFSETQ. CDR3 size: 18 residues.